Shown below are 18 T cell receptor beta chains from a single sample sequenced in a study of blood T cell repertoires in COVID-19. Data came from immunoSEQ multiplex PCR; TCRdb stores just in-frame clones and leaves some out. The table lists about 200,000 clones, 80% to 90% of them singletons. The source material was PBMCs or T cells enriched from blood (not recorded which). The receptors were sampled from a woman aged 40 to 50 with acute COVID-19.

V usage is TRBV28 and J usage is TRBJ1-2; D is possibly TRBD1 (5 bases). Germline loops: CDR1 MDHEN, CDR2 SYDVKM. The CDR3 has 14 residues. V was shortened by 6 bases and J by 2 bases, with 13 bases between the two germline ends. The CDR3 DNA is TGTGCCAGCAGATCGGGGGGAGCGAACTATGGCTACACCTTC. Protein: CASRSGGANYGYTF.

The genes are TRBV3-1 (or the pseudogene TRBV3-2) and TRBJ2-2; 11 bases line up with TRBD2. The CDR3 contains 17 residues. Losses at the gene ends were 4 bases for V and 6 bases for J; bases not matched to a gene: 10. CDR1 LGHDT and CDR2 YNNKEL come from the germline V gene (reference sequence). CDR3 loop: CASSLQGLAALAGELFF. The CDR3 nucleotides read TGTGCCAGCAGCCTCCAGGGACTAGCGGCATTAGCCGGGGAGCTGTTTTTT.

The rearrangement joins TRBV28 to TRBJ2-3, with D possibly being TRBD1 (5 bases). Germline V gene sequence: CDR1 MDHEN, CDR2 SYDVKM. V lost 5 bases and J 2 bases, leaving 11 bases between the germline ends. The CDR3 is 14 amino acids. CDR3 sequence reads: CASSHEDNTDTQYF. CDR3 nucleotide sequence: TGTGCCAGCAGTCACGAGGACAACACAGATACGCAGTATTTT.

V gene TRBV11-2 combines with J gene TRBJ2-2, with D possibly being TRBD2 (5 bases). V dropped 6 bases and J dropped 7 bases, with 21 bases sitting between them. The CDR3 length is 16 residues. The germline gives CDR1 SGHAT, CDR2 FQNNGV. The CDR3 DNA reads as TGTGCCAGCAGAAGCTTACTGGCGGGTTCCCGCGGGGAGCTGTTTTTT. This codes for CASRSLLAGSRGELFF.

The CDR3 loop is CASNEGGFERGYTF. The CDR3 coding sequence is TGTGCCAGCAACGAAGGAGGGTTCGAACGTGGCTACACCTTC. V and J are TRBV2 and TRBJ1-2; D is ambiguous. Trimming stripped 7 bases from V and 7 bases from J, with 19 bases between. Germline V gene data show CDR1 as SNHLY and CDR2 as FYNNEI. The length of the CDR3 is 14 residues.

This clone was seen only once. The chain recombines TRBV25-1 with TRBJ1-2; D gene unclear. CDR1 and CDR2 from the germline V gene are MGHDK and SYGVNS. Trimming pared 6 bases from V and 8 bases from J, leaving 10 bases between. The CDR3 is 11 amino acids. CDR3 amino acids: CASSAVRGYTF. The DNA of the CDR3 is TGTGCCAGCAGCGCTGTCCGGGGCTACACCTTC.

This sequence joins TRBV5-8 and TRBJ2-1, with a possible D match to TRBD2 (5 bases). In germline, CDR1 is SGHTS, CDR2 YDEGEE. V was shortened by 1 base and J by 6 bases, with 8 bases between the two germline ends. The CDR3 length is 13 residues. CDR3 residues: CASSLLARNEQFF. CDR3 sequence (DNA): TGTGCCAGCAGCTTGCTAGCCCGCAATGAGCAGTTCTTC.

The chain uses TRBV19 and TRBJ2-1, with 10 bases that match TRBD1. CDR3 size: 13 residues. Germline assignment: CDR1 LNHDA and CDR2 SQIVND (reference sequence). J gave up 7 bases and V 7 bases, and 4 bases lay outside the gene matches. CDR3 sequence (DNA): TGTGCCAGTACCGTGGGACAGGGGAATGAGCAGTTCTTC. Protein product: CASTVGQGNEQFF.

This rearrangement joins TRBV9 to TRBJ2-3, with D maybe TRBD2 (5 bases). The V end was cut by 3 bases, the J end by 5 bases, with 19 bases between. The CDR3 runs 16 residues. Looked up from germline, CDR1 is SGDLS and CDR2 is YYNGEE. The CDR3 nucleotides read TGTGCCAGCAGCGGTGGGGTCGGCGGGCCCGTAGATACGCAGTATTTT. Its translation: CASSGGVGGPVDTQYF.

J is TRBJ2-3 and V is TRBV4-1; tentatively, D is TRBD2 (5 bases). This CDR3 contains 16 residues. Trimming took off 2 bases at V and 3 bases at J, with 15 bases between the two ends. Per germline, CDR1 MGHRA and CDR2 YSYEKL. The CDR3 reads CASSQQADPTTDTQYF. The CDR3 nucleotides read TGCGCCAGCAGCCAACAAGCGGACCCGACGACAGATACGCAGTATTTT.

The CDR3 nucleotides read TGTGCCAGCAGCCCCGGGCGGGGAGAGACCCAGTACTTC. This gives the protein CASSPGRGETQYF. The chain couples TRBV11-2 to TRBJ2-5; a possible D gene is TRBD2 (6 bases). The V gene lost 5 bases and the J gene lost 4 bases, with 11 bases spanning the gap. The CDR3 loop spans 13 amino acids. CDR1 is SGHAT, CDR2 FQNNGV, per germline.

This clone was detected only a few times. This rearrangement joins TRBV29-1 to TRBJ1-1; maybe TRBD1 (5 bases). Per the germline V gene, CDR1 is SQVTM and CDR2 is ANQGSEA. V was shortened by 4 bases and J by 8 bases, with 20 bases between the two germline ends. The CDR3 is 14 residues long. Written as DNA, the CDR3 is TGCAGCGTTGGGGGCTGGTCAGGCCAGGCGGAAGCTTTCTTT. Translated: CSVGGWSGQAEAFF.

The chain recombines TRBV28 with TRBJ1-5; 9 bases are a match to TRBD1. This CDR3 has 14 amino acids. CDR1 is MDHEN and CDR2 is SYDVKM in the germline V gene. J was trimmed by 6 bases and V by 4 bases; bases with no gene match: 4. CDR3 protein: CASSSRQGGQPQHF. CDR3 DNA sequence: TGTGCCAGCAGTTCCCGACAGGGGGGTCAGCCCCAGCATTTT.

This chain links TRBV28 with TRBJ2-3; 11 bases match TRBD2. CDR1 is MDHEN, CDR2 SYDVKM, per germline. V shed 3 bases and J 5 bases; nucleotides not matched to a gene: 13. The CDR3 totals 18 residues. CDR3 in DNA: TGTGCCAGCAGTTTTATAGGCGGGACTAGCGGTTGGGGAGATACGCAGTATTTT. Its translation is CASSFIGGTSGWGDTQYF.

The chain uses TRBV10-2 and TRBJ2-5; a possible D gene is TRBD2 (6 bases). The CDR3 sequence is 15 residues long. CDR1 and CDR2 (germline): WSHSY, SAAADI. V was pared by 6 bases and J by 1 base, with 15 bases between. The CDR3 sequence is CASSSLSGLQETQYF. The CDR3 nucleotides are TGCGCCAGCAGCTCACTTAGCGGACTCCAAGAGACCCAGTACTTC.

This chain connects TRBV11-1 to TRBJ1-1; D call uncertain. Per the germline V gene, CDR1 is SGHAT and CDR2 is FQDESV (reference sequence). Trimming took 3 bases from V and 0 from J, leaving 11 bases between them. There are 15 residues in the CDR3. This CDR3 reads CASSFYRAMNTEAFF. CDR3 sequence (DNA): TGTGCCAGCAGCTTTTACAGAGCCATGAACACTGAAGCTTTCTTT.

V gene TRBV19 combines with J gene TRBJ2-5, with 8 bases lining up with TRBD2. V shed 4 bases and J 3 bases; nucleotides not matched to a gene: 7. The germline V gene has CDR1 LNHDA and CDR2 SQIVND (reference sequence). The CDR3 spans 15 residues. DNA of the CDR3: TGTGCCAGTAGTAAAGCGGGGGCGGGGGAAGAGACCCAGTACTTC. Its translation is CASSKAGAGEETQYF.

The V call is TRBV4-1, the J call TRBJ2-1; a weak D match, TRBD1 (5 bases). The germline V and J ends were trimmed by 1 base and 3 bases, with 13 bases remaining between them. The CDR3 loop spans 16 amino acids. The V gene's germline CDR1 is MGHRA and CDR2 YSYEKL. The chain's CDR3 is CASSQVARQNYNEQFF. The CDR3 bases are TGCGCCAGCAGCCAAGTCGCGAGACAGAACTACAATGAGCAGTTCTTC.